A selection of T cell receptor beta chains follows, all from one sample in a study of patients and donors after allogeneic stem cell transplantation. MiXCR, run by TCRdb on the RT-PCR reads, gives a single entry per CDR3 protein. The data hold around 150,000 distinct CDR3 sequences, with 30% to 45% observed a single time. The sample consisted of blood, either unsorted or a sorted T cell fraction (not recorded which). These receptor sequences come from a human donor who was either an allogeneic HSCT recipient or a stem cell or donor lymphocyte infusion donor (not recorded which). It is not recorded whose cells these are; they may come from a transplant donor. The CDR3 runs from the conserved cysteine through the conserved F or W. Each record gives: J gene, D gene, clone size, V gene, CDR3 protein, CDR3 DNA. The D gene is left open where the match is weak. A row's size may be missing; if present it is once, few, many or a size class.

J: TRBJ1-1; D: -; size: -; V: TRBV9; CDR3: CASSLSSGANTEAFF; DNA: TGTGCCAGCAGCCTCTCGAGCGGGGCGAACACTGAAGCTTTCTTT
J: TRBJ1-6; D: TRBD1; size: -; V: TRBV7-6; CDR3: CASSLAGQGIGSPLHF; DNA: TGTGCCAGCAGCTTAGCTGGACAGGGGATCGGTTCACCCCTCCACTTT
J: TRBJ1-1; D: -; size: -; V: TRBV7-9; CDR3: CASSSGNLPEAFF; DNA: TGTGCCAGCAGCTCGGGGAACCTTCCTGAAGCTTTCTTT
J: TRBJ1-3; D: -; size: -; V: TRBV6-5; CDR3: CASTPIRGPGLGNTIYF; DNA: TGTGCCAGCACTCCTATCCGGGGCCCAGGGCTCGGAAACACCATATATTTT
J: TRBJ2-3; D: TRBD2; size: -; V: TRBV7-8; CDR3: CASSLPAGAGTDTQYF; DNA: TGTGCCAGCAGCTTACCAGCGGGGGCCGGTACAGATACGCAGTATTTT
J: TRBJ2-7; D: -; size: -; V: TRBV29-1; CDR3: CSVAGADSYEQYF; DNA: TGCAGCGTAGCCGGGGCAGACTCCTACGAGCAGTACTTC
J: TRBJ1-2; D: -; size: few; V: TRBV7-2; CDR3: CASSLLPSGVSYTF; DNA: TGTGCCAGCAGCTTACTCCCATCAGGAGTAAGCTACACCTTC
J: TRBJ1-1; D: -; size: few; V: TRBV28; CDR3: CASSLNLHPYTEAFF; DNA: TGTGCCAGCAGCCTTAATTTGCATCCTTACACTGAAGCTTTCTTT
J: TRBJ1-4; D: -; size: -; V: TRBV4-1; CDR3: CASSLTGTVAEKLFF; DNA: TGCGCCAGCAGCCTTACCGGGACCGTAGCTGAAAAACTGTTTTTT
J: TRBJ1-4; D: TRBD1; size: -; V: TRBV12-3/TRBV12-4; CDR3: CASSFRQGAEKLFF; DNA: TGTGCCAGCAGTTTTCGACAGGGTGCGGAAAAACTGTTTTTT
J: TRBJ1-1; D: TRBD1; size: -; V: TRBV12-3/TRBV12-4; CDR3: CASSAGTGGSEAFF; DNA: TGTGCCAGCAGTGCCGGGACAGGGGGATCTGAAGCTTTCTTT
J: TRBJ2-1; D: -; size: -; V: TRBV3-1; CDR3: CASSQRPLNYNEQFF; DNA: TGTGCCAGCAGCCAAAGGCCCCTTAACTACAATGAGCAGTTCTTC
J: TRBJ1-4; D: -; size: few; V: TRBV9; CDR3: CASSVMGGDEKLFF; DNA: TGTGCCAGCAGCGTAATGGGTGGGGATGAAAAACTGTTTTTT
J: TRBJ1-1; D: TRBD1; size: -; V: TRBV5-1; CDR3: CASSPEDRRLNTEAFF; DNA: TGCGCCAGCAGCCCCGAGGACAGGCGGTTGAACACTGAAGCTTTCTTT
J: TRBJ2-5; D: TRBD2; size: -; V: TRBV2; CDR3: CASSELAGGQETQYF; DNA: TGTGCCAGCAGTGAACTAGCGGGGGGACAGGAGACCCAGTACTTC
J: TRBJ1-2; D: -; size: few; V: TRBV27; CDR3: CASSLSIQGANYGYTF; DNA: TGTGCCAGCAGTTTATCGATTCAGGGAGCGAACTATGGCTACACCTTC
J: TRBJ2-3; D: TRBD2; size: -; V: TRBV7-2; CDR3: CASSLTLAGSSTDTQYF; DNA: TGTGCCAGCAGCCTAACCTTAGCGGGGTCCTCCACAGATACGCAGTATTTT
J: TRBJ2-3; D: -; size: -; V: TRBV5-6; CDR3: CASSGDGTAEDTQYF; DNA: TGTGCCAGCAGCGGGGACGGCACGGCGGAAGATACGCAGTATTTT
J: TRBJ1-1; D: -; size: once; V: TRBV5-1; CDR3: CASSFGQTPEAFF; DNA: TGCGCCAGCAGCTTCGGACAAACCCCTGAAGCTTTCTTT
J: TRBJ1-2; D: TRBD1; size: -; V: TRBV20-1; CDR3: CSASRPQGAYYGYTF; DNA: TGCAGTGCTAGCCGTCCACAGGGGGCTTACTATGGCTACACCTTC
J: TRBJ2-1; D: TRBD2; size: -; V: TRBV9; CDR3: CASSFPLAGGMNEQFF; DNA: TGTGCCAGCAGCTTCCCGTTGGCGGGGGGTATGAATGAGCAGTTCTTC
J: TRBJ1-3; D: -; size: many; V: TRBV5-1; CDR3: CASSLAVSHSGNTIYF; DNA: TGCGCCAGCAGCTTGGCGGTGTCGCACTCTGGAAACACCATATATTTT
J: TRBJ2-1; D: -; size: -; V: TRBV11-2; CDR3: CASSLDRDWAVYNEQFF; DNA: TGTGCCAGCAGCTTAGATAGGGATTGGGCGGTGTACAATGAGCAGTTCTTC
J: TRBJ2-3; D: TRBD2; size: -; V: TRBV20-1; CDR3: CSATGLAGADTQYF; DNA: TGCAGTGCTACTGGACTAGCGGGGGCAGATACGCAGTATTTT
J: TRBJ2-2; D: -; size: few; V: TRBV5-1; CDR3: CASSFSTNTGELFF; DNA: TGCGCCAGCAGCTTCTCCACGAACACCGGGGAGCTGTTTTTT
J: TRBJ1-1; D: -; size: -; V: TRBV5-1; CDR3: CASSLVPPGTEAFF; DNA: TGCGCCAGCAGCTTGGTTCCCCCGGGGACTGAAGCTTTCTTT
J: TRBJ1-1; D: TRBD1; size: once; V: TRBV25-1; CDR3: CASDPGQGILEAFF; DNA: TGTGCCAGCGACCCGGGACAGGGGATACTGGAGGCTTTCTTT
J: TRBJ1-5; D: -; size: -; V: TRBV4-3; CDR3: CASSQGAGGNQPQHF; DNA: TGCGCCAGCAGCCAAGGAGCCGGAGGAAATCAGCCCCAGCATTTT
J: TRBJ2-1; D: TRBD2; size: -; V: TRBV27; CDR3: CASSWASGGSDEQFF; DNA: TGTGCCAGCAGTTGGGCTAGCGGGGGGTCGGATGAGCAGTTCTTC
J: TRBJ2-3; D: -; size: -; V: TRBV5-5; CDR3: CASTFGADTQYF; DNA: TGTGCCAGCACGTTCGGCGCAGATACGCAGTATTTT
J: TRBJ1-1; D: -; size: -; V: TRBV20-1; CDR3: CSARGGTNTEAFF; DNA: TGCAGTGCTAGAGGAGGCACGAACACTGAAGCTTTCTTT
J: TRBJ1-5; D: TRBD1; size: few; V: TRBV6-5; CDR3: CASSGLTGSQPQHF; DNA: TGTGCCAGCAGCGGACTGACAGGGTCTCAGCCCCAGCATTTT
J: TRBJ1-5; D: -; size: -; V: TRBV20-1; CDR3: CSAGGALNQPQHF; DNA: TGCAGTGCTGGGGGGGCGCTTAATCAGCCCCAGCATTTT
J: TRBJ1-5; D: -; size: -; V: TRBV20-1; CDR3: CSARGGLGNQPQHF; DNA: TGCAGTGCTAGGGGGGGGCTGGGCAATCAGCCCCAGCATTTT
J: TRBJ2-5; D: -; size: few; V: TRBV6-5; CDR3: CASSYSPTDQETQYF; DNA: TGTGCCAGCAGTTACTCCCCCACAGATCAAGAGACCCAGTACTTC
J: TRBJ1-2; D: -; size: -; V: TRBV5-8; CDR3: CASSLFFRGRANYGYTF; DNA: TGTGCCAGCAGCTTGTTTTTCAGGGGAAGAGCTAACTATGGCTACACCTTC
J: TRBJ2-5; D: -; size: -; V: TRBV7-7; CDR3: CASSLGWEAETQYF; DNA: TGTGCTAGCAGCTTAGGTTGGGAGGCAGAGACCCAGTACTTC
J: TRBJ2-1; D: TRBD1; size: -; V: TRBV5-1; CDR3: CASSVPGQVHNEQFF; DNA: TGCGCCAGCAGCGTCCCGGGACAGGTACACAATGAGCAGTTCTTC
J: TRBJ2-1; D: -; size: -; V: TRBV7-9; CDR3: CASSLMGMGSNEQFF; DNA: TGTGCCAGCAGCCTAATGGGTATGGGGTCCAATGAGCAGTTCTTC
J: TRBJ1-4; D: -; size: -; V: TRBV12-3/TRBV12-4; CDR3: CASSPSGLGDEKLFF; DNA: TGTGCCAGCAGCCCCTCAGGCCTAGGAGATGAAAAACTGTTTTTT
J: TRBJ2-2; D: TRBD2; size: -; V: TRBV12-3/TRBV12-4; CDR3: CASSVAGGGTGELFF; DNA: TGTGCCAGCAGCGTAGCGGGGGGCGGCACCGGGGAGCTGTTTTTT
J: TRBJ1-1; D: -; size: few; V: TRBV28; CDR3: CASSLFRMNTEAFF; DNA: TGTGCCAGCAGTTTATTTAGGATGAACACTGAAGCTTTCTTT
J: TRBJ2-1; D: TRBD1; size: -; V: TRBV28; CDR3: CASSLQGAYNEQFF; DNA: TGTGCCAGCAGCCTACAGGGGGCCTACAATGAGCAGTTCTTC
J: TRBJ1-1; D: TRBD1; size: -; V: TRBV3-1; CDR3: CASSRIPGQGVEAFF; DNA: TGTGCCAGCAGCCGCATACCGGGACAGGGCGTTGAAGCTTTCTTT
J: TRBJ1-3; D: -; size: few; V: TRBV28; CDR3: CASMGSGNTIYF; DNA: TGTGCCAGTATGGGCTCTGGAAACACCATATATTTT
J: TRBJ1-5; D: -; size: few; V: TRBV28; CDR3: CASSLCGLIRCQPQHF; DNA: TGTGCCAGCAGTTTATGCGGACTAATCAGATGTCAGCCCCAGCATTTT
J: TRBJ1-4; D: -; size: once; V: TRBV12-3/TRBV12-4; CDR3: CASSTMGYTNEKLFF; DNA: TGTGCCAGCAGTACCATGGGGTATACTAATGAAAAACTGTTTTTT
J: TRBJ1-2; D: TRBD1; size: -; V: TRBV5-1; CDR3: CASSLAVGTGVNYGYTF; DNA: TGCGCCAGCAGCTTGGCCGTTGGGACAGGGGTAAACTATGGCTACACCTTC
J: TRBJ1-5; D: TRBD1; size: -; V: TRBV4-1; CDR3: CASSQTGGPFNQPQHF; DNA: TGCGCCAGCAGCCAAACAGGGGGCCCTTTCAATCAGCCCCAGCATTTT
J: TRBJ2-1; D: TRBD2; size: -; V: TRBV7-4; CDR3: CASSLIGTSGGYNEQFF; DNA: TGTGCCAGCAGCCTGATTGGGACTAGCGGGGGTTACAATGAGCAGTTCTTC
J: TRBJ1-2; D: TRBD1; size: -; V: TRBV12-3/TRBV12-4; CDR3: CASSQPDRGNYGYTF; DNA: TGTGCCAGCAGTCAACCAGACAGGGGTAACTATGGCTACACCTTC
J: TRBJ2-1; D: -; size: once; V: TRBV6-6; CDR3: CASSWPGSFNEQFF; DNA: TGTGCCAGCAGTTGGCCAGGGTCATTCAATGAGCAGTTCTTC
J: TRBJ1-1; D: -; size: -; V: TRBV7-8; CDR3: CASSLALGNTEAFF; DNA: TGTGCCAGCAGCTTAGCTCTCGGGAACACTGAAGCTTTCTTT
J: TRBJ2-1; D: TRBD2; size: -; V: TRBV5-5; CDR3: CASSLRVAGDGEQFF; DNA: TGTGCCAGCAGCTTGAGGGTAGCGGGTGATGGGGAGCAGTTCTTC
J: TRBJ1-1; D: -; size: -; V: TRBV29-1; CDR3: CSVEQRGEAFF; DNA: TGCAGCGTTGAACAACGAGGGGAAGCTTTCTTT
J: TRBJ1-1; D: -; size: -; V: TRBV6-6; CDR3: CASSYPHGGMNTEAFF; DNA: TGTGCCAGCAGTTACCCCCACGGAGGTATGAACACTGAAGCTTTCTTT
J: TRBJ1-5; D: -; size: few; V: TRBV27; CDR3: CASSLFTGSNQPQHF; DNA: TGTGCCAGCAGTTTATTTACTGGGAGCAATCAGCCCCAGCATTTT
J: TRBJ2-7; D: -; size: -; V: TRBV7-9; CDR3: CASSSESYEQYF; DNA: TGTGCCAGCAGCTCAGAGTCCTACGAGCAGTACTTC